Described below is a single T cell receptor (beta chain) sequence and its context. Its target is unknown. This PCR relied on a set of 60 Vbeta primers and 13 Jbeta primers. Sequencing used immunoSEQ multiplex PCR; TCRdb keeps in-frame clones, though not all of them. Among about 190,000 clones listed, over 80% were seen once. The data are from a study of cytomegalovirus exposure and HLA in healthy donors. Study-level background: As released early, the data held 80 million to 90 million unique TCRs from HLA-typed donors. Study results and caveats: Reports indicated that the classifier achieved high specificity and sensitivity in diagnosing cytomegalovirus status. Compared with the roughly 700-donor mean, an Asian-associated ancestry cluster reportedly had fewer N-insertions, according to a later analysis.

The clonotype was recovered from a man in his forties in good health and CMV-seropositive. Sequenced sample: PBMCs.

As DNA, the CDR3 is TGTGCCAGCAGCGTTCAGGGAAATGAAAAACTGTTTTTT. This gives the protein CASSVQGNEKLFF. V gene TRBV5-4 combines with J gene TRBJ1-4, with D maybe TRBD1 (5 bases). Trimming removed 4 bases from V and 5 bases from J, with 9 bases in between. Per germline, CDR1 SGHNT and CDR2 YYREEE (reference sequence). There are 13 residues in the CDR3. The complete variable domain, with remaining parts taken from reference TRBV5-4 and TRBJ1-4, reads ETGVTQSPTHLIKTRGQQVTLRCSSQSGHNTVSWYQQALGQGPQFIFQYYREEENGRGNFPPRFSGLQFPNYSSELNVNALELDDSALYLCASSVQGNEKLFFGSGTQLSVL.